The T cell receptor (beta chain) under discussion was sequenced for a study of T cells after yellow fever vaccination (dated by TCRdb to the late 2010s). Describing the broader study: Libraries from fractions with low cell numbers were prepared with the SMART-Seq v4 Ultra Low Input RNA kit. Bulk TCR alpha and beta repertoires were sequenced longitudinally to track T-cell clones before and after primary and booster YFV17D yellow fever vaccination. Two healthy male donors made up the cohort, one aged 18 to 29 years and the other aged 30 to 40 years. Blood was collected at multiple timepoints before and after primary and secondary immunization, and bulk PBMC replicates and cell subsets were isolated. What the authors observed across the whole study: Only a couple of donors were included in the study, so the extent to which the findings can be generalized is limited. A small share of clonotypes occurred in both CD4 and CD8 compartments, likely arising from convergent recombination. The secondary T-cell response was found to be weaker but faster than the primary response, with a peak reached on day 5 rather than on day 15. Most clones expanded after primary vaccination (almost 97% of CD4 and 88% of CD8) were re-detected after the booster, suggesting that broad memory maintenance occurred. FACS-sorted repertoires could contain abundant contaminating clonotypes from the bulk population, so computational filtering was required.

V is clipped by 6 bases and J by 7 bases, and the sequence between their germline boundaries is 24 bases long. There are 16 amino acids in the CDR3, from cysteine to phenylalanine inclusive. The entry retains the CDR3 DNA only, 48 bases that are in frame from base 1. The germline V gene provides CDR1 SGHNT and CDR2 YENEEA. The treatment or condition label, as the study defines it: live attenuated yellow fever vaccine strain. At each blood-draw timepoint, two biological replicates of bulk PBMCs were obtained. A standard Ficoll-Paque protocol was used to isolate PBMCs from peripheral blood. TriZol was used to extract RNA from bulk PBMCs, from CD4 and CD8 fractions, and from dextramer-positive and dextramer-negative fractions. TCR cDNA was made using 5'RACE template switching, a step that added a universal primer site and unique molecular identifiers. Priming for cDNA synthesis came from both the TCR alpha and TCR beta constant segments. Library amplification used two PCR steps, and the second PCR step added sample barcodes and sequencing adapters. Libraries were sequenced on Illumina HiSeq 2500 (2x100 bp) or NovaSeq (2x150 bp). From the authors' description of their analysis: Reads were demultiplexed and collapsed into UMI consensus sequences with MIGEC, and V(D)J alignment was performed with MiXCR. Vaccine-responding clonotypes were defined with edgeR using replicate PBMC samples, requiring FDR below 0.01 and a log2 fold change above 5 up to day 15. Each bulk clonotype was labeled CD4 or CD8 based on which sequenced repertoire, CD4 or CD8, contained the clonotype at higher abundance. In-frame beta chains were kept once TCRdb had trimmed the public reads at Q25 with fastp and called clones with MiXCR. Each record represents a unique CDR3 protein, reported with the most common genes and DNA among its rows. It is TCRdb's table, rather than the study itself, that gives the V and J calls and clone size. The sample table lists hundreds of thousands of distinct CDR3 sequences, 19% of them with a count of one. The leading ten clones occupy 14% of the sample.

There are a few counts of this clonotype. The antigen it binds to is not known. No qualities accompany the bases; no much larger clone lies one base away. The receptor chain draws on TRBV11-3 and TRBJ2-5; the D gene is possibly TRBD2, with 6 bases matching. The starting material was PBMCs, obtained 15 days after the yellow fever booster vaccination. This clonotype was obtained from a man aged 25-45 years who received the YFV17D yellow fever vaccine. In nucleotides, the sequence is TGTGCCAGCAGGACTCGGGACTTTCGCCCATTTGGGACCCAGTACTTC. It encodes CASRTRDFRPFGTQYF.